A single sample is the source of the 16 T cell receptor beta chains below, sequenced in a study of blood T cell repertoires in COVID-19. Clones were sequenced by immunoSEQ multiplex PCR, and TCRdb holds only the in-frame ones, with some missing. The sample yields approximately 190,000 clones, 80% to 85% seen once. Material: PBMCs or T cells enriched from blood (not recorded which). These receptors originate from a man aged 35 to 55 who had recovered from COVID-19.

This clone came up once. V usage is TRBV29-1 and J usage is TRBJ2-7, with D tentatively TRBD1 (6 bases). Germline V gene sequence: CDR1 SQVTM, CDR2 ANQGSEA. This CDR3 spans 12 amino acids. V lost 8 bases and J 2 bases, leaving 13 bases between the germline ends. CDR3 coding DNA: TGCAGCCCCGACAGGCCGACCTACGAGCAGTACTTC. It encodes CSPDRPTYEQYF.

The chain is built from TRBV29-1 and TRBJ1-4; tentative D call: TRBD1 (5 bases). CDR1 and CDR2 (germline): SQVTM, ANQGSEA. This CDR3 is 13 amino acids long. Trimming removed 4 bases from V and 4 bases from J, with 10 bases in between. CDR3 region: CSVAQAFNEKLFF. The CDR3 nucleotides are TGCAGCGTTGCACAGGCCTTTAATGAAAAACTGTTTTTT.

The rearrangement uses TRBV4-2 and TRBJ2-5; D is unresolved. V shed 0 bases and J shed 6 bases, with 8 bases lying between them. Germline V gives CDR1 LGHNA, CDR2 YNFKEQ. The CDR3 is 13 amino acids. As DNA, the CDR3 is TGTGCCAGCAGCCAAGATTCTGGGCAGACCCAGTACTTC. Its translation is CASSQDSGQTQYF.

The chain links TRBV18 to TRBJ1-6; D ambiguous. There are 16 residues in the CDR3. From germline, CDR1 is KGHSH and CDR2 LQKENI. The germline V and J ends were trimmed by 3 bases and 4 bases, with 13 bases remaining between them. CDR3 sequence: CASSPRPRIYNSPLHF. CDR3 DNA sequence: TGTGCCAGCTCACCCCGCCCCAGGATTTATAATTCACCCCTCCACTTT.

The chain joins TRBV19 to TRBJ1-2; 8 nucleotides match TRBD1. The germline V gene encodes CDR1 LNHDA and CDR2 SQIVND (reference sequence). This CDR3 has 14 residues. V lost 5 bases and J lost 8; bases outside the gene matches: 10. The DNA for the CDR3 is TGTGCCAGTAGTGACAGGGGTTGGTCGCGAGGCTACACCTTC. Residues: CASSDRGWSRGYTF. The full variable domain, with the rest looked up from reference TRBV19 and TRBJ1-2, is DGGITQSPKYLFRKEGQNVTLSCEQNLNHDAMYWYRQDPGQGLRLIYYSQIVNDFQKGDIAEGYSVSREKKESFPLTVTSAQKNPTAFYLCASSDRGWSRGYTFGSGTRLTVV.

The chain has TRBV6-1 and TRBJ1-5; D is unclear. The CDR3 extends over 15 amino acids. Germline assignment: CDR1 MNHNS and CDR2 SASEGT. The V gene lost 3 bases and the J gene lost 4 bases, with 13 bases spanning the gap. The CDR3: CASSDRRGMNQPQHF. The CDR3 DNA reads TGTGCCAGCAGTGACCGCAGAGGGATGAATCAGCCCCAGCATTTT.

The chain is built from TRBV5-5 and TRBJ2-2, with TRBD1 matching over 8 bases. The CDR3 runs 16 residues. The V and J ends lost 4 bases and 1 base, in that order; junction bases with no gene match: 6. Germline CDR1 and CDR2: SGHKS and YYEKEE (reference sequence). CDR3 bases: TGTGCCAGCAGCCCAAGACAGGGGAAGAACACCGGGGAGCTGTTTTTT. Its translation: CASSPRQGKNTGELFF.

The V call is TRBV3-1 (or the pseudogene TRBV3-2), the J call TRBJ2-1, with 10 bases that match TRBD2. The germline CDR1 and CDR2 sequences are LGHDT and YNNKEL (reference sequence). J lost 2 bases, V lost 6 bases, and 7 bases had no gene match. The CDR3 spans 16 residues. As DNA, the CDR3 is TGTGCCAGCAGGCAGGTAGCGGGGGGCACCTACAATGAGCAGTTCTTC. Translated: CASRQVAGGTYNEQFF.

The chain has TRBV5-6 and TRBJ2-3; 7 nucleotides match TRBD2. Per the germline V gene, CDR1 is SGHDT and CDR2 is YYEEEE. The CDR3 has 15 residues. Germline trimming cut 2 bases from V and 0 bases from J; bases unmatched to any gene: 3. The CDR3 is CASSFSGLSTDTQYF. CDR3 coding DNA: TGTGCCAGCAGCTTTAGCGGGCTGAGCACAGATACGCAGTATTTT.

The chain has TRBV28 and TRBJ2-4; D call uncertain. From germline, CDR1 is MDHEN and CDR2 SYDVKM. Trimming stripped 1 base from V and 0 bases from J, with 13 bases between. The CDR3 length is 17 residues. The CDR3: CASSLSSVVLAKNIQYF. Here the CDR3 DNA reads TGTGCCAGCAGTTTATCCTCGGTAGTCTTAGCCAAAAACATTCAGTACTTC.

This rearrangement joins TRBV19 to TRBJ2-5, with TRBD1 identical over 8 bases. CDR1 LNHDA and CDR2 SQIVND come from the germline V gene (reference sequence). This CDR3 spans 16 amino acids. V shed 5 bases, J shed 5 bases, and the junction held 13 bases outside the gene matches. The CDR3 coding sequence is TGTGCCAGTAGTTTTCGACCCGGACAGGGCCTGGAGACCCAGTACTTC. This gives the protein CASSFRPGQGLETQYF.

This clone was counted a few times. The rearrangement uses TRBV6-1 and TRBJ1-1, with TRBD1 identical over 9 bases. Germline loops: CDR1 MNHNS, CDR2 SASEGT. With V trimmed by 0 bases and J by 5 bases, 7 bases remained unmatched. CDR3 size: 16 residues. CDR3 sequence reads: CASSEAPGTGRTEAFF. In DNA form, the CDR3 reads TGTGCCAGCAGTGAAGCCCCCGGGACAGGGCGGACTGAAGCTTTCTTT.

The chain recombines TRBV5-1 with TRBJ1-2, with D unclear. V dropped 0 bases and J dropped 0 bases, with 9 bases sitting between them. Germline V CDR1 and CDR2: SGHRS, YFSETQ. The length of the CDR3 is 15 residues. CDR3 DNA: TGCGCCAGCAGCTTGGGTTGGGGAGCTAACTATGGCTACACCTTC. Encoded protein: CASSLGWGANYGYTF.

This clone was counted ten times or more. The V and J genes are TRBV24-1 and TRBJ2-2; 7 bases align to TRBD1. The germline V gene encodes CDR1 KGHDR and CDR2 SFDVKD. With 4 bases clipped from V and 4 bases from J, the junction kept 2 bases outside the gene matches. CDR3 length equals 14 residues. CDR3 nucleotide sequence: TGTGCCACCAGTGAGACAGGGATCACCGGGGAGCTGTTTTTT. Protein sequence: CATSETGITGELFF.

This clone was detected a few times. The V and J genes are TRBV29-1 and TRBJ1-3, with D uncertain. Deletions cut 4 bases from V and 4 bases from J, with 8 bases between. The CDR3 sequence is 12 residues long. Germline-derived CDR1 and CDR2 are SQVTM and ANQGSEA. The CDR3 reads CSVGSEGNTIYF. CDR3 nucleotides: TGCAGCGTTGGCAGCGAGGGAAACACCATATATTTT.

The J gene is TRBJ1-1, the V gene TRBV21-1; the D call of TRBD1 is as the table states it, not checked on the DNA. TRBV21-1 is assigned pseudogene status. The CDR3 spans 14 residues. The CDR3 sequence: CASSKARQGQGAFF. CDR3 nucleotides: TGTGCCAGCAGCAAAGCCCGACAGGGGCAGGGAGCTTTCTTT.